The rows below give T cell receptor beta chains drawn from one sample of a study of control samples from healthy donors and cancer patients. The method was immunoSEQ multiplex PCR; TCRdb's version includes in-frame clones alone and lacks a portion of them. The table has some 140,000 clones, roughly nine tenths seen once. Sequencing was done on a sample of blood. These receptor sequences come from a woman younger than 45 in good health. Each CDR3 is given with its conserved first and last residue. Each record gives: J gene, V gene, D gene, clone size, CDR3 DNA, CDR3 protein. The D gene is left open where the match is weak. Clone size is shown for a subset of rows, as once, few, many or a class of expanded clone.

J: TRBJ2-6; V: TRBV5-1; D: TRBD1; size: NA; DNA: TGCGCCAGCCGGGACAGCAACTCTGGGGCCAACGTCCTGACTTTC; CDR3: CASRDSNSGANVLTF
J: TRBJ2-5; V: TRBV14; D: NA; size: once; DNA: TGTGCCAGCAGCCAAGGGTGGCCAGAGACCCAGTACTTC; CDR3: CASSQGWPETQYF
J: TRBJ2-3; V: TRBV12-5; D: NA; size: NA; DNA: TGTGCTAGTGGGTCCGGAATAGGGCTCCCAGCGCAGTATTTT; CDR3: CASGSGIGLPAQYF
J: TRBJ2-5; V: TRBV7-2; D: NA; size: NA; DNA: TGTGCCAGCAGCTTAGCGAGCCAGGGTACAGGTGAGACCCAGTACTTC; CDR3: CASSLASQGTGETQYF
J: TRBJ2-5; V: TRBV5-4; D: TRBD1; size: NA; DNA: TGTGCCAGCAGCTTGACGGCAGGGGGCAGGGAGACCCAGTACTTC; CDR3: CASSLTAGGRETQYF
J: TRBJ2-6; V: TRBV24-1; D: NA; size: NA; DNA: TGTGCCACCAGTGAGTGGAGGGCTGGGGCCAACGTCCTGACTTTC; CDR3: CATSEWRAGANVLTF
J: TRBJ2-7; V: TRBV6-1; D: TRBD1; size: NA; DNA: TGTGCCAGCAGTGTAACTGACAGGGGGATTCGATACGAGCAGTACTTC; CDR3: CASSVTDRGIRYEQYF
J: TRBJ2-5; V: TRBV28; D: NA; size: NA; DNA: TGTGCCAGCACCCGACCCCCCTTTACCCAGTACTTC; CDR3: CASTRPPFTQYF
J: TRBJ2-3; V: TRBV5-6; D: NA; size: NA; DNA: TGTGCCAGCAGCTTGCCTAAAGCAGATACGCAGTATTTT; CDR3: CASSLPKADTQYF
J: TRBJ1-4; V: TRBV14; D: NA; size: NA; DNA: TGTGCCAGCAGCCAATCTTTAAGTAATCGGGTGGAACTGTTTTTT; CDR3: CASSQSLSNRVELFF
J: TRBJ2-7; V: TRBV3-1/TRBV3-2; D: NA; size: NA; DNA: TGTGCCAGCAGCCAAGGTTACGAGCAGTACTTC; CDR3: CASSQGYEQYF
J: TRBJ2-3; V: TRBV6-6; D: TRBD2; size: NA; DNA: TGTGCCAGCAGTATTGGGACTAGCTCGAACACAGATACGCAGTATTTT; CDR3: CASSIGTSSNTDTQYF
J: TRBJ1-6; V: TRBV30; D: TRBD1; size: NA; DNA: TGTGCCTGGAGTTTGGGACAGCTGGGTTCACCCCTCCACTTT; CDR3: CAWSLGQLGSPLHF
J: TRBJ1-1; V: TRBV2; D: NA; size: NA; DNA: TGTGCCAGCAGCGTCGGACAGTCCTACACTGAAGCTTTCTTT; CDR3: CASSVGQSYTEAFF
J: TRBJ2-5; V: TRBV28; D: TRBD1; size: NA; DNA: TGTGCCAGCAGTTTTGGATTCCAGACAGGGGCGGGGGAGACCCAGTACTTC; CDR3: CASSFGFQTGAGETQYF
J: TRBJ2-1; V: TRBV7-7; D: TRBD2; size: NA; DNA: TGTGCCAGCAGCCCCGGGACTAGCGTAAACAATGAGCAGTTCTTC; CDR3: CASSPGTSVNNEQFF
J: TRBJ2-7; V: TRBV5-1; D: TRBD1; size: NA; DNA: TGCGCCAGCAGCCCCCTCTGGACAGGGCGCGACGAGCAGTACTTC; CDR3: CASSPLWTGRDEQYF
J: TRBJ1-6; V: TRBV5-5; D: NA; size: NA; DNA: TGTGCCAGCAGCTTGGAGGCAGATACCTATAATTCACCCCTCCACTTT; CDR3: CASSLEADTYNSPLHF
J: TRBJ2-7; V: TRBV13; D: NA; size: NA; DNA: TGTGCCAGCAGCCTAATAGGGACTTCCAACTACGAGCAGTACTTC; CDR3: CASSLIGTSNYEQYF
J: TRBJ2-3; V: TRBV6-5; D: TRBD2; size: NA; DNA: TGTGCCAGCAGTTACGCGGGCGGGAGGGCCATAGATACGCAGTATTTT; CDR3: CASSYAGGRAIDTQYF
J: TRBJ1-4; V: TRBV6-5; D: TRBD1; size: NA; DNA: TGTGCCAGCGGGGACAGGGGCCGTGATGAAAAACTGTTTTTT; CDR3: CASGDRGRDEKLFF
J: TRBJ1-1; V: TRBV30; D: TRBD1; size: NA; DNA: TGTGCCTGGGCGGGACAGGGTGAAGCTTTCTTT; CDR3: CAWAGQGEAFF
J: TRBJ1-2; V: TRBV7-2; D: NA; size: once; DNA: TGTGCCAGCAGCTTAGACCGGTCTGGCTACACCTTC; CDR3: CASSLDRSGYTF
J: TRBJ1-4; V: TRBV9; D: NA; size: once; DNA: TGTGCCAGCAGCGTAGCGACCGGGGGCCCCTCTAATGAAAAACTGTTTTTT; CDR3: CASSVATGGPSNEKLFF
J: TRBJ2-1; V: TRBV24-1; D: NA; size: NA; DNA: TGTGCCACCAGTGATGCACTGACTGGCAATGAGCAGTTCTTC; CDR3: CATSDALTGNEQFF
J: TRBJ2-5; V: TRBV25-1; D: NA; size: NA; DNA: TGTGCCAGCAACGAAGTTCCAGGGAAGGTTCAAGAGACCCAGTACTTC; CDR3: CASNEVPGKVQETQYF
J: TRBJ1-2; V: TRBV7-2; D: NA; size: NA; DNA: TGTGCCAGCAGCTTAGGCGGAACGGGGTATGGCTACACCTTC; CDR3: CASSLGGTGYGYTF
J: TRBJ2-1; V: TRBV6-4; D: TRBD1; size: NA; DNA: TGTGCCAGCAGTGAAGTAGGAGGGACAGGGTACAATGAGCAGTTCTTC; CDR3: CASSEVGGTGYNEQFF
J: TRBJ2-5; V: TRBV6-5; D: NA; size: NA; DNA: TGTGCCAGCAGGAACCCGGGGGTAGAGACCCAGTACTTC; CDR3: CASRNPGVETQYF
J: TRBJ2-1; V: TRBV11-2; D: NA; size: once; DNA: TGTGCCAGCAGTTATTTTTTTCAGGCCGCCATAAATGAGCAGTTCTTC; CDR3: CASSYFFQAAINEQFF
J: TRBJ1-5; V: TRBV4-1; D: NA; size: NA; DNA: TGCGCCAGCAGTCGCCGGGACACCTCGTCTCAGCCCCAGCATTTT; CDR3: CASSRRDTSSQPQHF
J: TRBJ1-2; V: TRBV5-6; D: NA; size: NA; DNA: TGTGCCAGCAGCCGACTCGCGGGGGACGGCTACACCTTC; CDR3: CASSRLAGDGYTF
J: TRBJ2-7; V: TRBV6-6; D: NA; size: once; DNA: TGTGCCAGCAGAGAACTACAAGTCTACGAGCAGTACTTC; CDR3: CASRELQVYEQYF
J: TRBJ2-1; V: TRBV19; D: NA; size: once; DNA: TGTGCCAGTGCCGGCAGTTACAATGAGCAGTTCTTC; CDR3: CASAGSYNEQFF
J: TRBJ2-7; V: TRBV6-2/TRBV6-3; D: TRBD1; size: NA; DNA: TGTGCCAGCAGTTACTCGGGGACAGGGGACTACGAGCAGTACTTC; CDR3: CASSYSGTGDYEQYF